This T cell receptor (beta chain) was recovered during a study of cytomegalovirus exposure and HLA in healthy donors. Study results and limitations: CMV antigen specificity was confirmed in vitro for a few CMV-associated chains. Across all donors, roughly uniform sequencing depth was an assumption of the presence/absence analyses.

The PCR used 60 Vbeta and 13 Jbeta primers. This table comes from immunoSEQ multiplex PCR, and its TCRdb copy is limited to in-frame clones, with some not included. The profile shows 200,000 or so clones, less than 85% of them singletons. A remark on this clone: Its antigen is as yet unknown.

Trimming took 1 base from V and 2 from J, leaving 12 bases between them. Germline loops: CDR1 SGHKS, CDR2 YYEKEE (reference sequence). CDR3 length: 15 amino acids. This clonotype was sampled from a man aged 18 to 35 in good health and CMV-seronegative. Source material: PBMCs. This sequence joins TRBV5-5 and TRBJ1-2; TRBD1 is a possible D gene (5 bases). The CDR3 DNA follows: TGTGCCAGCAGCTTGATCGAGACAGTAAACTATGGCTACACCTTC. Its protein product is CASSLIETVNYGYTF.